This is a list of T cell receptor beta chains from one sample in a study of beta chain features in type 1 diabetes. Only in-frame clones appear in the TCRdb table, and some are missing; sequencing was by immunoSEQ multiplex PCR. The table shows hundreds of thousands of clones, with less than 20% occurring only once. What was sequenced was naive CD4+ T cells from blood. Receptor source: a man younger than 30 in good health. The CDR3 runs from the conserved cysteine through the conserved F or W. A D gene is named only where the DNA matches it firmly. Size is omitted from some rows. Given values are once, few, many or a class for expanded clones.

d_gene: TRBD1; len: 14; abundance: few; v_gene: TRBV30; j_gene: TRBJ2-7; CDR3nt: TGTGCCTTTAAATGGACAGGGTTCTCCTACGAGCAGTACTTC; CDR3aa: CAFKWTGFSYEQYF
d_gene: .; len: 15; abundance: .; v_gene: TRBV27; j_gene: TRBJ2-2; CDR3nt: TGTGCCAGCAGTAAAGGGAGAATCGGAATCGGGGAGCTGTTTTTT; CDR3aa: CASSKGRIGIGELFF
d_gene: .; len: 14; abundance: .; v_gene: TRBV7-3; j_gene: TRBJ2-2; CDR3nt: TGTGCCAGCAGCAGTGGGAGTAACACCGGGGAGCTGTTTTTT; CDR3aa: CASSSGSNTGELFF
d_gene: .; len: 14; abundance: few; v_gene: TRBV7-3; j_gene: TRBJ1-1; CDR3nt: TGTGCCAGCAGCTGGAGGGGGAAGGACACTGAAGCTTTCTTT; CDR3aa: CASSWRGKDTEAFF
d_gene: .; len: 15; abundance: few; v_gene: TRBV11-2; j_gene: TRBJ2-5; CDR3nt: TGTGCCAGCAGCTTAGTCCGATGGGTTTTAGAGACCCAGTACTTC; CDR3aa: CASSLVRWVLETQYF
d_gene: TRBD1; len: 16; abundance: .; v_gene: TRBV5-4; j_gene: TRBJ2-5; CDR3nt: TGTGCCAGCAGCCTCCAAACAGGGGGCGCCCAAGAGACCCAGTACTTC; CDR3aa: CASSLQTGGAQETQYF
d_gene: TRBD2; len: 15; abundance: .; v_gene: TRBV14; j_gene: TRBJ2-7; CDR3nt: TGTGCCAGCAGCCAAGACTGGCGGGAGAGGATTGGGCAGTACTTC; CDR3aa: CASSQDWRERIGQYF
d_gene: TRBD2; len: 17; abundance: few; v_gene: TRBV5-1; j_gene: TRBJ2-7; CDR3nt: TGCGCCAGCAGCTTTGCCCCACTAGCGGGAGGATCCTACGAGCAGTACTTC; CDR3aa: CASSFAPLAGGSYEQYF
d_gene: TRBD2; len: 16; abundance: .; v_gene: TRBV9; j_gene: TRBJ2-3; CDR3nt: TGTGCCAGCAGCCAAGGGACTAGCGGCAGCACAGATACGCAGTATTTT; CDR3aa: CASSQGTSGSTDTQYF
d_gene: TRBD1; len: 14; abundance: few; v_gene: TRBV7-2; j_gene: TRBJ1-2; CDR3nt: TGTGCCAGCAGCGCGACAGGGGTGACGGGTGGCTACACCTTC; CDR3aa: CASSATGVTGGYTF
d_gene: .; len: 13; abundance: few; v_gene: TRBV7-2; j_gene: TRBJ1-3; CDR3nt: TGTGCCACGAGAGGCCCCTCTGGAAACACCATATATTTT; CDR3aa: CATRGPSGNTIYF
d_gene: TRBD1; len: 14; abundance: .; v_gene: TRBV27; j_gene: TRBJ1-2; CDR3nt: TGTGCCAGCAGGAACTCAGGGGGCATTTCTGGCTACACCTTC; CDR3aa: CASRNSGGISGYTF
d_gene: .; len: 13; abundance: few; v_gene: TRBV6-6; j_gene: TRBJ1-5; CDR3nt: TGTGCCAGCATCTCGCAGAACCATCAGCCCCAGCATTTT; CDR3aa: CASISQNHQPQHF
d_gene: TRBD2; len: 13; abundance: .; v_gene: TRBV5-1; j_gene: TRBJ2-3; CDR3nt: TGCGCCAGCAGCCGACCGACTAGCGGCACGCAGTATTTT; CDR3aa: CASSRPTSGTQYF
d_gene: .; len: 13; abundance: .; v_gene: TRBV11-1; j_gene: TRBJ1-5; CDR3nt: TGTGCCAGCAGCACCTCGGGGGATCAGCCCCAGCATTTT; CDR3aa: CASSTSGDQPQHF
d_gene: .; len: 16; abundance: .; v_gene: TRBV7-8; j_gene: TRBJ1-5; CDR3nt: TGTGCCAGCAGCCCTAGGGGAGGGGAAAGCAATCAGCCCCAGCATTTT; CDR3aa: CASSPRGGESNQPQHF
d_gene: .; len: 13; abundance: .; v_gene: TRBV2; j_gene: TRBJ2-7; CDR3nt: TGTGCCAGCATCTTACTCCCCTCCTACGAGCAGTACTTC; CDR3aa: CASILLPSYEQYF
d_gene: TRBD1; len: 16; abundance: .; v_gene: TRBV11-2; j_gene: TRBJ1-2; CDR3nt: TGTGCCAGCAGCTTAGGCAGGGGGCTTAAACCCTATGGCTACACCTTC; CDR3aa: CASSLGRGLKPYGYTF
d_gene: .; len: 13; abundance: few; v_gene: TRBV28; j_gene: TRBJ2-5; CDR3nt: TGTGCCAGCAGCAAAGCAGGGCGGCAGACCCAGTACTTC; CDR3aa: CASSKAGRQTQYF
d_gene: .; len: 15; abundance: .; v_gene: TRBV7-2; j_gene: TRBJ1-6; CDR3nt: TGTGCCAGCAGCTTTCGCACCGCAGGGAGGACACCCCTCCACTTT; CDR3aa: CASSFRTAGRTPLHF
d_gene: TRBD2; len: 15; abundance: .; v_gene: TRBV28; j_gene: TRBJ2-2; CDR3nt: TGTGCCAGCAGTCCCCAGCGGGGTTGGACCGGGGAGCTGTTTTTT; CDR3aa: CASSPQRGWTGELFF
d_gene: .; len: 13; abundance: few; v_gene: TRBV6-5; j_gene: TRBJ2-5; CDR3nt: TGTGCCATCAGGATAGACAGCCAAGAGACCCAGTACTTC; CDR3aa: CAIRIDSQETQYF
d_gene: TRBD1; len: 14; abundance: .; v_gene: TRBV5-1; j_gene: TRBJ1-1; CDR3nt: TGCGCCAGCAGCTTTGGACAGGGGAGCACTGAAGCTTTCTTT; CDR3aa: CASSFGQGSTEAFF
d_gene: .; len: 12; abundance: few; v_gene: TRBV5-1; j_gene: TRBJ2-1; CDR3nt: TGCGCCAGCAGACCTAACATCTATGAGCAGTTCTTC; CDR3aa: CASRPNIYEQFF
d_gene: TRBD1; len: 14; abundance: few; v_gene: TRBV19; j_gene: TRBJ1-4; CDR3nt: TGTGCCAGTAGTACCAGGGGGTTGAATGAAAAACTGTTTTTT; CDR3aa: CASSTRGLNEKLFF
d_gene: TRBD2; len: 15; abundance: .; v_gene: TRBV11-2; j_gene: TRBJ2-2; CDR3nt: TGTGCCAGCAGCTCCAACTCGGGGGGCACCGGGGAGCTGTTTTTT; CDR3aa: CASSSNSGGTGELFF
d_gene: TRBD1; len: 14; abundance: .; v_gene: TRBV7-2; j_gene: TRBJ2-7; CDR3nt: TGTGCCAGCAGATTGGACAGGACCACCTACGAGCAGTACTTC; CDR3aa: CASRLDRTTYEQYF
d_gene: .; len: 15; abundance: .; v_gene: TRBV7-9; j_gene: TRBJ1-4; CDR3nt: TGTGCCAGCAGCTTACAGGCAGGGGTTTTCGAAAAACTGTTTTTT; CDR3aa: CASSLQAGVFEKLFF
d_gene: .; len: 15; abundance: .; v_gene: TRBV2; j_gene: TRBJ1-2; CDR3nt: TGTGCCAGCAGTGAAGTAAGGGGCCGAGCCTATGGCTACACCTTC; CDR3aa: CASSEVRGRAYGYTF
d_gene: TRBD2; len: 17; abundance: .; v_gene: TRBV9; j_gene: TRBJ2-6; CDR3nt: TGTGCCAGCAGCGTACGCGGCGGGAGCTCTGGGGCCAACGTCCTGACTTTC; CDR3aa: CASSVRGGSSGANVLTF